This T cell receptor beta chain comes out of a study of cytomegalovirus exposure and HLA in healthy donors. Looked up from germline, CDR1 is SGHRS and CDR2 is YFSETQ. This CDR3 has 14 residues. V dropped 4 bases and J dropped 2 bases, with 12 bases sitting between them. Primers: 60 Vbeta forward and 13 Jbeta reverse. Per the authors' pipeline: It was a later analysis that counted tens of millions of unique TCR beta chains, of which around 11 million were shared. Libraries were prepared by immunoSEQ multiplex PCR; TCRdb keeps only in-frame clonotypes and omits some of them. The V and J calls and the clone size are those of that table, but D and trimming were determined from the DNA. The sample records roughly 92,000 clones, roughly 80% being singletons. The study's findings and limits: Sequencing depth across donors, presence/absence analyses assumed, was roughly uniform. Accurate prediction of HLA-A and HLA-B alleles (for most subjects) was reportedly achieved from TCR beta sequences.

A note on this clone: The antigen is not known.

V gene TRBV5-1 combines with J gene TRBJ2-5; tentative D call: TRBD2 (6 bases). The sequence derives from a woman aged 45-60 years in good health and CMV-seropositive. Sample: PBMCs. The DNA of the CDR3 is TGCGCCAGCAGCCCGGGGACTTTACAAGAGACCCAGTACTTC. Its protein product is CASSPGTLQETQYF.